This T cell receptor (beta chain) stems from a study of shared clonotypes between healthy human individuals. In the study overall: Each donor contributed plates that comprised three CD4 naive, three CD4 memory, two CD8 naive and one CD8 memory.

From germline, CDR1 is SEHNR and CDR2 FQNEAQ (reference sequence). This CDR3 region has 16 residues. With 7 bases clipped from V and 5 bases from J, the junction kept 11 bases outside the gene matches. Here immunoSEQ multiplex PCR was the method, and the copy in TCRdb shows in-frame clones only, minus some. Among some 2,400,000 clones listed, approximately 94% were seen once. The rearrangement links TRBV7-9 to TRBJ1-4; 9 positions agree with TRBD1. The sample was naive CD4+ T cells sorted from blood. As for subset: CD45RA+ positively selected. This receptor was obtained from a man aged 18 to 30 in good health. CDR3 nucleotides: TGTGCCAGCAACAACGTTATGGGACAGGGAAATGAAAAACTGTTTTTT. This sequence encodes CASNNVMGQGNEKLFF.